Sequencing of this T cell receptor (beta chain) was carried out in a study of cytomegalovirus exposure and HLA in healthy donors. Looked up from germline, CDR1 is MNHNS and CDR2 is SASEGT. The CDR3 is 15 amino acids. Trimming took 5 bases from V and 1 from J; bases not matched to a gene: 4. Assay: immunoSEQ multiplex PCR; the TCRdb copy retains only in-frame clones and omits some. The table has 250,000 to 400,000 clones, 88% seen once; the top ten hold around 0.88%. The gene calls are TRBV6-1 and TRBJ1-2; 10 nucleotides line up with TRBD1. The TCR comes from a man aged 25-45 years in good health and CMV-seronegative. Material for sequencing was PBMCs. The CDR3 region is CASSSGTGVNYGYTF. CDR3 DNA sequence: TGTGCCAGCAGTTCCGGGACAGGGGTTAACTATGGCTACACCTTC.